These 18 T cell receptor beta chains share one sample of origin, sequenced in a study of OX40 agonist ivuxolimab in advanced cancers. Produced via immunoSEQ multiplex PCR; TCRdb's table is partial and in-frame only. Of 10,000 to 14,000 clones listed, around four fifths are singletons. Specimen: CD4+ or CD8+ T cells sorted from blood, collected in a trial of the OX40 agonist ivuxolimab. The receptor source for this set is an adult with an advanced solid tumor such as melanoma, head and neck, liver or kidney cancer.

V is TRBV29-1 and J is TRBJ2-2, with a possible D match to TRBD2 (5 bases). Deletions cut 4 bases from V and 4 bases from J, with 10 bases between. Germline CDR1 is SQVTM and CDR2 is ANQGSEA. There are 13 residues in the CDR3. CDR3 protein: CSVGGRVTGELFF. The CDR3 coding sequence is TGCAGCGTTGGTGGGAGAGTCACCGGGGAGCTGTTTTTT.

V usage is TRBV27 and J usage is TRBJ2-4, with D maybe TRBD2 (6 bases). Between the trimmed V and J ends, which lost 2 bases and 1 base, there was a span of 9 bases. Germline-derived CDR1 and CDR2 are MNHEY and SMNVEV (reference sequence). The CDR3 runs to 15 residues. The CDR3 reads CASSLRGGAKNIQYF. The CDR3 DNA reads as TGTGCCAGCAGTTTAAGGGGAGGTGCCAAAAACATTCAGTACTTC.

The chain carries TRBV6-5 and TRBJ2-7; no firm D call. The CDR3 sequence is 14 residues long. CDR1 is MNHEY, CDR2 SVGAGI, per germline. V was clipped by 4 bases and J by 0 bases, with 10 bases between them. The chain's CDR3 is CASSLYGTSYEQYF. CDR3 nucleotides: TGTGCCAGCAGTTTGTACGGAACCTCCTACGAGCAGTACTTC.

The chain is built from TRBV11-2 and TRBJ2-2; perhaps D is TRBD1 or TRBD2 (6 bases each). Per the germline V gene, CDR1 is SGHAT and CDR2 is FQNNGV. V was shortened by 3 bases and J by 3 bases, with 14 bases between the two germline ends. This CDR3 has 16 residues. DNA of the CDR3: TGTGCCAGCAGCTTTAACAGGAGGGGGGACACCGGGGAGCTGTTTTTT. Its protein product is CASSFNRRGDTGELFF.

V and J are TRBV27 and TRBJ1-2; D unclear. V was trimmed by 5 bases and J by 4 bases, leaving 11 bases between them. CDR1 is MNHEY, CDR2 SMNVEV, per germline (reference sequence). CDR3 size: 13 residues. CDR3 DNA sequence: TGTGCCAGCAGTGCGAAGGATTTCTATGGCTACACCTTC. This translates into CASSAKDFYGYTF.

The gene calls are TRBV4-3 and TRBJ2-5, with 7 bases matching TRBD2. With V trimmed by 1 base and J by 5 bases, 10 bases remained unmatched. Germline V gene lookup returns CDR1 LGHNA and CDR2 YSLEER. The CDR3 spans 16 residues. CDR3: CASSQGTGLGAETQYF. The CDR3 bases are TGCGCCAGCAGCCAAGGGACCGGACTAGGGGCTGAGACCCAGTACTTC.

This chain connects TRBV21-1 to TRBJ1-3. TRBV21-1 is given as a pseudogene. The CDR3 length is 14 residues. The CDR3 region is CASTSRDDGNTIYF. For the CDR3, the DNA is TGTGCCAGCACCTCCCGGGACGATGGAAACACCATATATTTT.

This chain uses TRBV7-6 with TRBJ2-1; TRBD1 might be the D (5 bases). The length of the CDR3 is 14 residues. Germline V lookup: CDR1 SGHVS, CDR2 FNYEAQ. Trimming took off 3 bases at V and 5 bases at J, with 11 bases between the two ends. The CDR3 nucleotides are TGTGCCAGCAGCTTCTTAGGGGCGGACAATGAGCAGTTCTTC. This codes for CASSFLGADNEQFF.

The V call is TRBV5-1, the J call TRBJ2-7, with 8 bases lining up with TRBD1. The trim removed 4 bases at V and 1 base at J, leaving 13 bases unmatched. The germline gives CDR1 SGHRS, CDR2 YFSETQ. The CDR3 sequence is 17 residues long. The CDR3 is CASSPIPQGALSYEQYF. CDR3 bases: TGCGCCAGCAGCCCCATCCCCCAGGGGGCGTTATCCTACGAGCAGTACTTC.

The gene calls are TRBV6-1 and TRBJ1-5, with D unresolved. There are 15 residues in the CDR3. CDR1 MNHNS and CDR2 SASEGT come from the germline V gene. V gave up 3 bases and J gave up 4 bases, with 13 bases separating them. The CDR3 here is CASSDSPRGNQPQHF. In DNA form, the CDR3 reads TGTGCCAGCAGTGATTCCCCCCGAGGGAATCAGCCCCAGCATTTT.

The chain is built from TRBV4-1 and TRBJ1-2; D gene uncertain. The germline V and J ends were trimmed by 4 bases and 4 bases, with 10 bases remaining between them. This CDR3 is 13 amino acids long. Germline values: CDR1 MGHRA, CDR2 YSYEKL. The CDR3 nucleotides read TGCGCCAGCAGCCCTTTCGAAGCCTATGGCTACACCTTC. It translates to CASSPFEAYGYTF.

V gene TRBV7-9 combines with J gene TRBJ2-7; D possibly corresponds to TRBD2 (5 bases). This CDR3 comprises 12 residues. CDR1 is SEHNR, CDR2 FQNEAQ, per germline (reference sequence). V lost 7 bases to trimming and J lost 6 bases, with 13 bases between them. The CDR3 sequence is CASKPRGGEQYF. The CDR3 DNA is TGTGCCAGCAAACCGCGCGGAGGCGAGCAGTACTTC.

V is TRBV7-8 and J is TRBJ1-3; unclear D gene. The germline V gene encodes CDR1 SGHVS and CDR2 FQNEAQ. The V end lost 1 base, the J end lost 2 bases, and 6 bases lay between the germline ends. This CDR3 spans 14 amino acids. The CDR3 DNA is TGTGCCAGCAGCTTAGATTCCACTGGAAACACCATATATTTT. This gives the protein CASSLDSTGNTIYF.

V is TRBV5-1 and J is TRBJ2-1; D may correspond to TRBD1 or TRBD2 (6 bases each). This CDR3 is built from 18 residues. Germline CDR1 is SGHRS and CDR2 is YFSETQ. Trimming took off 0 bases at V and 3 bases at J, with 19 bases between the two ends. This CDR3 reads CASSLGTGAATFYNEQFF. The CDR3 nucleotides are TGCGCCAGCAGCTTGGGGACGGGGGCAGCCACTTTCTACAATGAGCAGTTCTTC.

The chain employs TRBV5-1 and TRBJ2-1; TRBD1 or TRBD2 may be the D gene (5 bases each). The CDR3 loop spans 14 amino acids. The ends were cut back, 4 bases at V and 7 bases at J, with 15 bases in the middle. Per the germline V gene, CDR1 is SGHRS and CDR2 is YFSETQ. The CDR3 spells CASSPWGSGNEQFF. For the CDR3, the DNA is TGCGCCAGCAGCCCCTGGGGGTCTGGGAATGAGCAGTTCTTC.

The rearrangement links TRBV19 to TRBJ2-6; D gene unclear. Trimming left V 5 bases short and J 0 bases short, with 11 bases between. The CDR3 totals 16 residues. Germline V gene data show CDR1 as LNHDA and CDR2 as SQIVND (reference sequence). CDR3 sequence (DNA): TGTGCCAGTAGTCAAATCTCGGTCTCTGGGGCCAACGTCCTGACTTTC. It specifies CASSQISVSGANVLTF.

The chain joins TRBV5-5 to TRBJ2-7; D is perhaps TRBD2 (5 bases). Germline CDR1 and CDR2: SGHKS and YYEKEE (reference sequence). The CDR3 consists of 16 residues. V lost 5 bases and J lost 3, with 21 bases in between. CDR3 region: CASSPTTAHPLYEQYF. The CDR3 bases are TGTGCCAGCAGTCCGACTACCGCGCATCCACTCTACGAGCAGTACTTC.

V usage is TRBV7-9 and J usage is TRBJ2-1, with 7 bases that match TRBD2. CDR1 and CDR2 (germline): SEHNR, FQNEAQ (reference sequence). With V trimmed by 5 bases and J by 5 bases, 9 bases remained unmatched. The CDR3 totals 15 residues. CDR3 nucleotide sequence: TGTGCCAGCAGCCCCTCAGCGGGGAAGAACAATGAGCAGTTCTTC. Translation gives CASSPSAGKNNEQFF. Variable domain in full (rest from reference TRBV7-9 and TRBJ2-1): DTGVSQNPRHKITKRGQNVTFRCDPISEHNRLYWYRQTLGQGPEFLTYFQNEAQLEKSRLLSDRFSAERPKGSFSTLEIQRTEQGDSAMYLCASSPSAGKNNEQFFGPGTRLTVL.